This entry concerns a single T cell receptor beta chain. Its antigen is as yet unknown. The sample originates from a study of cytomegalovirus exposure and HLA in healthy donors. Whole-study results and caveats: It was reported in a later analysis that an Asian-associated ancestry cluster showed fewer N-insertions than the roughly 670-donor mean. Equally common other TCR beta chains were less clonally expanded than HLA-associated ones, a later analysis found. Rare TCR sequences predominated, though certain public TCRs were found in many donors. Reportedly, HLA-A and HLA-B alleles of most subjects were accurately predicted from TCR beta.

A multiplex PCR was run with 60 Vbeta primers and 13 Jbeta primers. The data were produced by immunoSEQ multiplex PCR, yet TCRdb's version contains in-frame clones alone and is incomplete. Of roughly 170,000 clones listed, 71% are singletons. Between the trimmed V and J ends, which lost 2 bases and 8 bases, there was a span of 19 bases. The CDR3 totals 16 residues. The V gene's germline CDR1 is SGHRS and CDR2 YFSETQ. This clonotype was obtained from a girl aged 10 to 17 in good health and CMV-seronegative. The sample consisted of PBMCs. V gene TRBV5-1 combines with J gene TRBJ2-2; D unresolved. The CDR3 spells CASSFQRPIGRGELFF. CDR3 coding DNA: TGCGCCAGCAGCTTTCAGCGACCCATTGGCAGAGGGGAGCTGTTTTTT.